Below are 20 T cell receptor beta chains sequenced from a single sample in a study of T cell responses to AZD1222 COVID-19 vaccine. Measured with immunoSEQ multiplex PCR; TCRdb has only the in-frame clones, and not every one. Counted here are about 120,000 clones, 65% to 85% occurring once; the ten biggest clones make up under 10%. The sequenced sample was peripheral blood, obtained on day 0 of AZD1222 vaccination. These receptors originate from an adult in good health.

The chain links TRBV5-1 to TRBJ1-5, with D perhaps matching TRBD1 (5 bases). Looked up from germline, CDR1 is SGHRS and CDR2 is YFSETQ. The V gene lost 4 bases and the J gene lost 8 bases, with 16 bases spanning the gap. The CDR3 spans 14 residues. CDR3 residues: CASSVGTGLEPQHF. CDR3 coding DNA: TGCGCCAGCAGCGTTGGGACGGGGCTGGAGCCCCAGCATTTT.

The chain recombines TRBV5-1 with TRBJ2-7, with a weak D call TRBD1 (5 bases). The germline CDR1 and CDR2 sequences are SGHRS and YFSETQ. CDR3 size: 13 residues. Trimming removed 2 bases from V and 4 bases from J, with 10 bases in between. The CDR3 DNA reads TGCGCCAGCAGCTTTCAGCAGGGTTACGAGCAGTACTTC. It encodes CASSFQQGYEQYF.

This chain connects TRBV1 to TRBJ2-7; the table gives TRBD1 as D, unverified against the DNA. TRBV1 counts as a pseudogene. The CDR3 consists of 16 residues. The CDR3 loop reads CTSSQGLKGAPYEQYF. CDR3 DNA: TGCACCAGCAGCCAAGGCCTAAAGGGGGCTCCCTACGAGCAGTACTTC.

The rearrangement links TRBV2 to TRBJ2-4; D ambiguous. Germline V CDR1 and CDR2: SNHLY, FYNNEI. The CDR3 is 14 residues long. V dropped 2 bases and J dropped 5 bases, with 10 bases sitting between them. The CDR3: CASSERWLENIQYF. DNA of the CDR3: TGTGCCAGCAGTGAAAGGTGGCTGGAAAACATTCAGTACTTC.

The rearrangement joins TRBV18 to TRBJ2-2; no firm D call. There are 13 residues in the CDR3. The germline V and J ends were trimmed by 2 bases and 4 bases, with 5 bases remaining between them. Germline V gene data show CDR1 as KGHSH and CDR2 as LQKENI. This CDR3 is CASSPMATGELFF. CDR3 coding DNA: TGTGCCAGCTCACCAATGGCCACCGGGGAGCTGTTTTTT.

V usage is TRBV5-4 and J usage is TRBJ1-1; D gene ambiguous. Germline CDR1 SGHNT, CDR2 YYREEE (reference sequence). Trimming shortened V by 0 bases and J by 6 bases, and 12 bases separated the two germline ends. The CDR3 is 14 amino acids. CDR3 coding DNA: TGTGCCAGCAGCTTGGATCCTCGGGCCGCTGAAGCTTTCTTT. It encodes CASSLDPRAAEAFF. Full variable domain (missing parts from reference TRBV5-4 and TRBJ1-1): ETGVTQSPTHLIKTRGQQVTLRCSSQSGHNTVSWYQQALGQGPQFIFQYYREEENGRGNFPPRFSGLQFPNYSSELNVNALELDDSALYLCASSLDPRAAEAFFGQGTRLTVV.

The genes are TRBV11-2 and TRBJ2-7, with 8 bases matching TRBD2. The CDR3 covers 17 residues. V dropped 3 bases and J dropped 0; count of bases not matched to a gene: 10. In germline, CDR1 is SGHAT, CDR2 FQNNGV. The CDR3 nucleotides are TGTGCCAGCAGCTTGTCCAGCGGGGGTCCCCTCTCCTACGAGCAGTACTTC. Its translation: CASSLSSGGPLSYEQYF.

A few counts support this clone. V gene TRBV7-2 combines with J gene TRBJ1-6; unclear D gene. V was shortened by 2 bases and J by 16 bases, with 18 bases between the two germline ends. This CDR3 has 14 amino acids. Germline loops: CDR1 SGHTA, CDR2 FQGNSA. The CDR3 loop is CASSLSLFTDGLHF. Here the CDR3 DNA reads TGTGCCAGCAGCTTAAGTTTGTTCACCGACGGTCTCCACTTT.

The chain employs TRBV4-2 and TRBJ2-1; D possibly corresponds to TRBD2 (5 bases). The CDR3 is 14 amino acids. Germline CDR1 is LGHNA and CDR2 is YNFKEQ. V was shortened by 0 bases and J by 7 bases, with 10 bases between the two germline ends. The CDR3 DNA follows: TGTGCCAGCAGCCAAGATCAGGAGGTTAATGAGCAGTTCTTC. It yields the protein CASSQDQEVNEQFF.

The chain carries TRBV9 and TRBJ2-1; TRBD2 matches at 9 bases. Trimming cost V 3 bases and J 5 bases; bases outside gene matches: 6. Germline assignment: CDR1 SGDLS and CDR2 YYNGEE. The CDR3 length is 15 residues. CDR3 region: CASSDAAGGDNEQFF. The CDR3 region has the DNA TGTGCCAGCAGCGATGCGGCGGGGGGGGACAATGAGCAGTTCTTC.

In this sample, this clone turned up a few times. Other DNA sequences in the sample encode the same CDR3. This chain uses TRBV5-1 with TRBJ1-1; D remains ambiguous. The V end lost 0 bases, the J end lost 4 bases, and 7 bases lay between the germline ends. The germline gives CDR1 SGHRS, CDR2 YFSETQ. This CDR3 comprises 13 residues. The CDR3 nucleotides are TGCGCCAGCAGCTTGGGGGCTGGCACTGAAGCTTTCTTT. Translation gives CASSLGAGTEAFF.

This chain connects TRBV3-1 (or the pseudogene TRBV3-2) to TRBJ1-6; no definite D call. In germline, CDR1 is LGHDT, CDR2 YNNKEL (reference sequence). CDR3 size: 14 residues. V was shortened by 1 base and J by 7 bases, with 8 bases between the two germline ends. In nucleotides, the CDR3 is TGTGCCAGCAGCCAAGGAGGGCACAATTCACCCCTCCACTTT. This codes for CASSQGGHNSPLHF.

This chain's CDR3 is CASSYWTSGTYEQYF. DNA for the CDR3: TGTGCCAGCAGTTACTGGACTAGCGGAACCTACGAGCAGTACTTC. The chain is built from TRBV6-5 and TRBJ2-7; 10 bases match TRBD2. CDR1 and CDR2 (germline): MNHEY, SVGAGI. With V trimmed by 1 base and J by 2 bases, 2 bases remained unmatched. The CDR3 is 15 residues long.

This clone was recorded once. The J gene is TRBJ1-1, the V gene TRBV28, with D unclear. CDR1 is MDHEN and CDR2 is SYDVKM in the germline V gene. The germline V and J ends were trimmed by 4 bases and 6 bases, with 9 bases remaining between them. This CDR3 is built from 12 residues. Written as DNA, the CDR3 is TGTGCCAGCAGTTCGAGGGTGGCTGAAGCTTTCTTT. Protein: CASSSRVAEAFF.

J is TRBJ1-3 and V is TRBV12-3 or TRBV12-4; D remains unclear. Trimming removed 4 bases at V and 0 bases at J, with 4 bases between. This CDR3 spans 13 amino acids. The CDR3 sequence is CASSSLSGNTIYF. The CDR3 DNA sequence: TGTGCCAGCAGTTCACTCTCTGGAAACACCATATATTTT.

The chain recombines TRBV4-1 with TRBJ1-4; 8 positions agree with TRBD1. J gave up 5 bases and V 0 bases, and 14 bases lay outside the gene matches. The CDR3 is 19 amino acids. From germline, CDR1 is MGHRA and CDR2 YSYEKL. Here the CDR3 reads CASSQDRDRTSLPNEKLFF. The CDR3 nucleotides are TGCGCCAGCAGCCAAGACCGGGACAGGACCTCCCTTCCCAATGAAAAACTGTTTTTT.

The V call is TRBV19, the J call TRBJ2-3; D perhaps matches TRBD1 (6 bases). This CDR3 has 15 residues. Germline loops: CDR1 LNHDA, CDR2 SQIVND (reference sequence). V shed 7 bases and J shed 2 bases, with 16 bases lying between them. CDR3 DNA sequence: TGTGCCAGTACCCCCGGGGACACTTACACAGATACGCAGTATTTT. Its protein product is CASTPGDTYTDTQYF.

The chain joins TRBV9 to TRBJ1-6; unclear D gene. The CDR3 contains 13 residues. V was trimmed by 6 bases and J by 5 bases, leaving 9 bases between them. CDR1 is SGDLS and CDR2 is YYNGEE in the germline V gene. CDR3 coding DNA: TGTGCCAGCACCCCAGAGGATAATTCACCCCTCCACTTT. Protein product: CASTPEDNSPLHF.

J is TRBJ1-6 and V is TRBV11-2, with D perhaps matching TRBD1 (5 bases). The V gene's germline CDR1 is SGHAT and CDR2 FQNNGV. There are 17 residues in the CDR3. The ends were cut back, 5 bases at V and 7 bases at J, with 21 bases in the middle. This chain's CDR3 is CASSLRIAGQGNSPLHF. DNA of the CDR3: TGTGCCAGCAGCCTCCGAATAGCCGGGCAGGGAAATTCACCCCTCCACTTT.

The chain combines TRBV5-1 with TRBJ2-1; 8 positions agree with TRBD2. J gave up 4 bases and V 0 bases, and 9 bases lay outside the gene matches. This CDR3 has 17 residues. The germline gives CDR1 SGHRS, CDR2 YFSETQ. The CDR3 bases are TGCGCCAGCAGCTTGGCCATCGGTAGCGGGAATTACAATGAGCAGTTCTTC. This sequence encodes CASSLAIGSGNYNEQFF.